These 26 T cell receptor beta chains share one sample of origin, sequenced in a study of T cells in Graves' hyperthyroidism and ophthalmopathy. Template material for amplifying TCR beta CDR3 regions consisted of RNA transcripts. The TCR CDR3 was amplified in a first-round RT-PCR using the HTBI primer set. TCRdb re-called the multiplex PCR reads through MiXCR, storing one row per CDR3 protein. This sample has around 610,000 distinct CDR3 sequences, with roughly 14% found just once. Input material: blood. The receptors originated from a woman aged 40-49 years with Graves' ophthalmopathy.

This clonotype was observed at least ten times. The chain is built from TRBV2 and TRBJ2-3; the D gene is possibly TRBD2 (5 bases). Germline CDR1 is SNHLY and CDR2 is FYNNEI. This CDR3 is built from 11 residues. Trimming took off 6 bases at V and 8 bases at J, with 9 bases between the two ends. The CDR3 spells CASSEGSTQYF. CDR3 nucleotides: TGTGCCAGCAGCGAGGGAAGTACGCAGTATTTT. The whole variable domain, filled in from reference TRBV2 and TRBJ2-3, reads EPEVTQTPSHQVTQMGQEVILRCVPISNHLYFYWYRQILGQKVEFLVSFYNNEISEKSEIFDDQFSVERPDGSNFTLKIRSTKLEDSAMYFCASSEGSTQYFGPGTRLTVL.

In its sample, this clonotype was seen many times. V is TRBV29-1 and J is TRBJ1-2; D is unresolved. Trimming shortened V by 3 bases and J by 8 bases, and 10 bases separated the two germline ends. The CDR3 is 11 amino acids. The germline V gene encodes CDR1 SQVTM and CDR2 ANQGSEA. In nucleotides, the CDR3 is TGCAGCGTTGACAGCCACGGAGGCTACACCTTC. It yields the protein CSVDSHGGYTF.

Comments on this clonotype: A read error may produce the germline difference seen at one junction end. The rearrangement uses TRBV7-9 and TRBJ2-7; unclear D gene. There are 11 residues in the CDR3. Germline CDR1 is SEHNR and CDR2 is FQNEAQ (reference sequence). The CDR3 DNA is TGTGCCAGCAGCCCCCAGAACGAGCAGCACTTC. Protein: CASSPQNEQHF.

This clonotype was counted at least ten times. The genes are TRBV30 and TRBJ2-6; TRBD1 matches at 7 bases. Losses at the gene ends were 2 bases for V and 2 bases for J; bases not matched to a gene: 3. Germline V gene data show CDR1 as GTSNPN and CDR2 as SVGIG (reference sequence). The CDR3 totals 15 residues. The CDR3 bases are TGTGCCTGGAGTTCAGGGGGAGCTGGGGCCAACGTCCTGACTTTC. This translates into CAWSSGGAGANVLTF.

This clonotype was seen ten or more times. The gene calls are TRBV4-2 and TRBJ1-1; 10 bases match TRBD1. The CDR3 consists of 16 residues. Germline values: CDR1 LGHNA, CDR2 YNFKEQ. J lost 1 base, V lost 3 bases, and 5 bases had no gene match. CDR3 DNA: TGTGCCAGCAGCCAGGGGACAGGGGTCGCGAACACTGAAGCTTTCTTT. This gives the protein CASSQGTGVANTEAFF.

This clonotype was observed many times. The chain employs TRBV28 and TRBJ1-3; D not resolved. CDR3 length equals 14 residues. Germline V CDR1 and CDR2: MDHEN, SYDVKM. Trimming took off 8 bases at V and 4 bases at J, with 15 bases between the two ends. CDR3 sequence (DNA): TGTGCCAGCCATGGGTCGGGTGGCGGAAACACCATATATTTT. This translates into CASHGSGGGNTIYF.

At least ten counts were recorded for this clonotype. V usage is TRBV6-5 and J usage is TRBJ2-7; possible D gene TRBD2, 6 bases. There are 16 residues in the CDR3. The germline V and J ends were trimmed by 6 bases and 3 bases, with 21 bases remaining between them. CDR1 is MNHEY and CDR2 is SVGAGI in the germline V gene. The CDR3 sequence is CASSPREGPSYYEQYF. The CDR3 nucleotides read TGTGCCAGCAGCCCGCGGGAAGGCCCTTCGTACTACGAGCAGTACTTC.

Many counts were recorded for this clonotype. V and J are TRBV12-3 or TRBV12-4 and TRBJ2-7; D gene uncertain. The CDR3 runs 13 residues. The germline V and J ends were trimmed by 3 bases and 1 base, with 7 bases remaining between them. This chain's CDR3 is CASSFTWSYEQYF. The CDR3 DNA follows: TGTGCCAGCAGTTTTACATGGTCCTACGAGCAGTACTTC.

The chain combines TRBV12-5 with TRBJ1-2; 8 positions match TRBD1. This CDR3 contains 14 residues. Trimming took 2 bases from V and 11 from J; bases not matched to a gene: 10. The germline V gene encodes CDR1 LGHNT and CDR2 FRNRAP. The CDR3 loop is CASGLNWSGGQYTF. Here the CDR3 DNA reads TGTGCTAGTGGTTTGAATTGGTCAGGGGGCCAGTACACCTTC.

The sample holds many counts of this clonotype. CDR3 in DNA: TGCAGTGCTAGAGATGGCCAGGGGACGCTCTACGAGCAGTACTTC. This gives the protein CSARDGQGTLYEQYF. The chain employs TRBV20-1 and TRBJ2-7; D is perhaps TRBD1 (6 bases). The CDR3 runs 15 residues. Germline V gene sequence: CDR1 DFQATT, CDR2 SNEGSKA (reference sequence). The V and J ends lost 0 bases and 3 bases respectively, with 15 bases between them.

There are many counts of this clonotype. The rearrangement uses TRBV12-3 or TRBV12-4 and TRBJ1-5, with TRBD1 matching over 7 bases. V was clipped by 3 bases and J by 5 bases; unmatched bases: 4. The CDR3 is 14 amino acids. The CDR3 DNA follows: TGTGCCAGCAGTTTTGGACAGGAGCATCAGCCCCAGCATTTT. This encodes CASSFGQEHQPQHF.

This clonotype was observed many times. This chain uses TRBV7-9 with TRBJ2-5; the match to TRBD2 covers 7 bases. The V segment lost 1 base and the J segment 5 bases; nucleotides outside the gene matches: 7. The length of the CDR3 is 15 residues. Germline values: CDR1 SEHNR, CDR2 FQNEAQ (reference sequence). CDR3 loop: CASSLVPGGGETQYF. CDR3 DNA: TGTGCCAGCAGCTTAGTGCCGGGAGGAGGTGAGACCCAGTACTTC.

In this sample, this clonotype turned up many times. This chain joins TRBV5-1 and TRBJ1-1; no clear D. The CDR3 is 13 residues long. With 0 bases removed from V and 10 bases from J, the gap between germline ends came to 13 bases. From germline, CDR1 is SGHRS and CDR2 YFSETQ. The CDR3 bases are TGCGCCAGCAGCTTGGCCGGGGAAGAAGCAGCTTTCTTT. Its protein is CASSLAGEEAAFF. The full variable domain, its missing parts supplied by reference TRBV5-1 and TRBJ1-1, is KAGVTQTPRYLIKTRGQQVTLSCSPISGHRSVSWYQQTPGQGLQFLFEYFSETQRNKGNFPGRFSGRQFSNSRSEMNVSTLELGDSALYLCASSLAGEEAAFFGQGTRLTVV.

The chain recombines TRBV5-6 with TRBJ2-7; tentative D call: TRBD2 (5 bases). V gave up 6 bases and J gave up 2 bases, with 18 bases separating them. CDR1 and CDR2 (germline): SGHDT, YYEEEE. The CDR3 is 15 amino acids. Here the CDR3 DNA reads TGTGCCAGCACCGATAAGGCAGCGGACCCCTACGAGCAGTACTTC. It encodes CASTDKAADPYEQYF.

The genes are TRBV6-2 or TRBV6-3 and TRBJ2-7; D is perhaps TRBD2 (6 bases). The CDR3 extends over 12 amino acids. CDR1 and CDR2 (germline): MNHEY, SVGEGT. Trimming stripped 10 bases from V and 3 bases from J, with 13 bases between. CDR3 region: CATRDLGYEQYF. CDR3 nucleotide sequence: TGTGCCACCCGGGACTTGGGCTACGAGCAGTACTTC.

This rearrangement joins TRBV27 to TRBJ1-1; tentative D call: TRBD1 (5 bases). The length of the CDR3 is 13 residues. CDR1 is MNHEY, CDR2 SMNVEV, per germline (reference sequence). The V and J ends lost 0 bases and 7 bases respectively, with 9 bases between them. The CDR3 DNA reads as TGTGCCAGCAGTTTATCCCGACAGCTTGAAGCTTTCTTT. Protein product: CASSLSRQLEAFF.

This chain links TRBV29-1 with TRBJ2-7; D possibly corresponds to TRBD2 (6 bases). This CDR3 comprises 14 residues. The V end was cut by 0 bases, the J end by 0 bases, with 9 bases between. Germline CDR1 SQVTM, CDR2 ANQGSEA. CDR3 protein: CSVEEWGDSYEQYF. The DNA for the CDR3 is TGCAGCGTTGAAGAGTGGGGGGACTCCTACGAGCAGTACTTC.

This clonotype was observed at least ten times. The chain carries TRBV12-3 or TRBV12-4 and TRBJ1-2; 8 bases line up with TRBD1. There are 15 residues in the CDR3. Losses at the gene ends were 6 bases for V and 4 bases for J; bases not matched to a gene: 10. The CDR3 spells CASSHRGQGLYGYTF. The CDR3 region has the DNA TGTGCCAGCAGCCACAGAGGACAGGGACTCTATGGCTACACCTTC.

There are many counts of this clonotype. Here the CDR3 DNA reads TGTGCCAGCAGTTTATTTGCCAGGGGTGGCTACACCTTC. Translated: CASSLFARGGYTF. This chain uses TRBV28 with TRBJ1-2, with D possibly TRBD1 on 6 matching bases. The CDR3 consists of 13 residues. Germline V gene sequence: CDR1 MDHEN, CDR2 SYDVKM. Trimming cost V 1 base and J 7 bases, with 10 bases left between them.

Details on this clonotype: A read error may be the cause here, since a much bigger clone is one base away. Since no conserved phenylalanine or tryptophan closes the CDR3, a read error is the likely cause. V and J are TRBV20-1 and TRBJ2-3; 10 nucleotides agree with TRBD2. The V gene's germline CDR1 is DFQATT and CDR2 SNEGSKA (reference sequence). The CDR3 consists of 15 residues. After removal of 3 bases from V and 7 bases from J, the junction contained 10 bases not matched to a gene. Written as DNA, the CDR3 is TGCAGTGCTAGGGGAGGAGCGGGAGGGTGGTATACGCAGTATTCT. Its translation: CSARGGAGGWYTQYS.

This clonotype was detected only a few times. One junction end disagrees with the germline gene, perhaps due to a read error. The chain employs TRBV2 and TRBJ2-5, with D possibly being TRBD2 (6 bases). This CDR3 has 15 amino acids. Germline loops: CDR1 SNHLY, CDR2 FYNNEI. The CDR3 sequence: CASSARAGQQEAQYF. The CDR3 nucleotides are TGTGCCAGCAGTGCTCGAGCGGGCCAACAAGAGGCCCAGTACTTC.

This clonotype occurred many times. V gene TRBV19 combines with J gene TRBJ1-5; the D is unclear. Germline assignment: CDR1 LNHDA and CDR2 SQIVND (reference sequence). This CDR3 region has 14 residues. The V and J ends lost 11 bases and 2 bases respectively, with 16 bases between them. The CDR3 protein is CAATPTEGNQPQHF. In DNA, the CDR3 is TGTGCCGCCACTCCGACCGAAGGCAATCAGCCCCAGCATTTT.

This clonotype was seen many times. The chain couples TRBV25-1 to TRBJ1-2, with 9 positions matching TRBD1. The CDR3 contains 14 residues. J gave up 6 bases and V 1 base, and 3 bases lay outside the gene matches. CDR1 is MGHDK, CDR2 SYGVNS, per germline. CDR3 residues: CASSEFRTGDGYTF. DNA for the CDR3: TGTGCCAGCAGTGAATTTAGGACAGGGGATGGCTACACCTTC.

CDR3 nucleotide sequence: TGTGCCAGCAGCTTCGAGGGGGGAGCTAGCAATCAGCCCCAGCATTTT. Encoded protein: CASSFEGGASNQPQHF. The genes are TRBV5-6 and TRBJ1-5; possible D gene TRBD1, 6 bases. V lost 2 bases to trimming and J lost 0 bases, with 12 bases between them. There are 16 residues in the CDR3. Germline V gene lookup returns CDR1 SGHDT and CDR2 YYEEEE.

This clonotype has only a few counts. The rearrangement uses TRBV5-1 and TRBJ1-1; D possibly corresponds to TRBD1 (5 bases). Germline lookup yields CDR1 SGHRS and CDR2 YFSETQ. CDR3 length: 17 residues. V lost 1 base to trimming and J lost 5 bases, with 21 bases between them. DNA for the CDR3: TGCGCCAGCAGCTTGACCCCCGGAGGGCAGGGAAAAACTGAAGCTTTCTTT. Encoded protein: CASSLTPGGQGKTEAFF.

This clonotype was observed a few times. The chain carries TRBV11-3 and TRBJ2-2; no reliable D call. Trimming pared 4 bases from V and 5 bases from J, leaving 11 bases between. CDR1 is SGHNT and CDR2 is YENEEA in the germline V gene. This CDR3 region has 14 residues. CDR3 sequence reads: CASSSLEKTGELFF. The CDR3 DNA follows: TGTGCCAGCAGCTCCCTAGAAAAGACCGGGGAGCTGTTTTTT. Full variable domain (outside the CDR3, taken from reference TRBV11-3 and TRBJ2-2): EAGVVQSPRYKIIEKKQPVAFWCNPISGHNTLYWYLQNLGQGPELLIRYENEEAVDDSQLPKDRFSAERLKGVDSTLKIQPAELGDSAVYLCASSSLEKTGELFFGEGSRLTVL.